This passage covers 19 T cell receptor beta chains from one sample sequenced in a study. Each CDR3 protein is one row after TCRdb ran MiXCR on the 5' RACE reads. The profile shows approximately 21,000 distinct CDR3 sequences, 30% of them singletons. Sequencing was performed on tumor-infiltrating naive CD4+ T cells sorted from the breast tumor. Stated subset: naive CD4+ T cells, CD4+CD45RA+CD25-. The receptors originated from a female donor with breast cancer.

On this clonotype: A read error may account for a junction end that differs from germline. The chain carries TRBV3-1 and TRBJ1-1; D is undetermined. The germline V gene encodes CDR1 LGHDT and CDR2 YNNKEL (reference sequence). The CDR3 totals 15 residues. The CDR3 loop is CASGQAKGLNTEAFF. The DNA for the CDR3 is TGTGCCAGCGGCCAAGCCAAGGGTCTGAACACTGAAGCTTTCTTT.

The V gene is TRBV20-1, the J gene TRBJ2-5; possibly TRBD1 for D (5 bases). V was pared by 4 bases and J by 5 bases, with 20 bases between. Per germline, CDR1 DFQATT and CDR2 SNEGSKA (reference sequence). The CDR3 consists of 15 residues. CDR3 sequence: CSATRNSRVGETQYF. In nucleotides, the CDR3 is TGCAGTGCTACCCGCAACTCCAGGGTTGGCGAGACCCAGTACTTC.

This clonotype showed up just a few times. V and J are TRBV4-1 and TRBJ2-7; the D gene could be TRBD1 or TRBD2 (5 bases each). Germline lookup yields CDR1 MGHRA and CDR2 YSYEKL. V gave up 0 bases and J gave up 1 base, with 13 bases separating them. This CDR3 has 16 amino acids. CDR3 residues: CASSQDFGARSYEQYF. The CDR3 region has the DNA TGCGCCAGCAGCCAAGATTTCGGGGCGAGATCCTACGAGCAGTACTTC.

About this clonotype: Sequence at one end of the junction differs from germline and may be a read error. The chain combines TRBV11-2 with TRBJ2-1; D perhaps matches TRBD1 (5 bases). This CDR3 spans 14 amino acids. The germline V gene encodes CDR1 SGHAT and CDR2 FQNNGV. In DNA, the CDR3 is TGTGCCAGCAGCTTAGGGGGCCCATACAATGAGCAGTCCTTC. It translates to CASSLGGPYNEQSF.

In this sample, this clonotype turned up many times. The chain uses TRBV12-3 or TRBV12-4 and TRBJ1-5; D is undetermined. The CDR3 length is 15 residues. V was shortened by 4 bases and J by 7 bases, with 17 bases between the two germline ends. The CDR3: CASSWSGRTHQPQHF. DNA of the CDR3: TGTGCCAGCAGTTGGAGCGGACGGACCCACCAGCCCCAGCATTTT.

Here the CDR3 reads CASSLAWGHSYEQYF. The CDR3 DNA reads TGTGCCAGCAGCTTAGCGTGGGGACACTCCTACGAGCAGTACTTC. This chain connects TRBV7-2 to TRBJ2-7; TRBD1 might be the D (6 bases). The germline V gene encodes CDR1 SGHTA and CDR2 FQGNSA. The CDR3 contains 15 residues. The germline V and J ends were trimmed by 0 bases and 0 bases, with 9 bases remaining between them.

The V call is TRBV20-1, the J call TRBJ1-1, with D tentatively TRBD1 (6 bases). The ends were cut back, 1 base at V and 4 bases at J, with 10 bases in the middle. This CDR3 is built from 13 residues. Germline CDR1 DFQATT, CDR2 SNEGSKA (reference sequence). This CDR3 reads CSARVTGLTEAFF. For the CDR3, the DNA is TGCAGTGCTAGAGTGACAGGCCTCACTGAAGCTTTCTTT.

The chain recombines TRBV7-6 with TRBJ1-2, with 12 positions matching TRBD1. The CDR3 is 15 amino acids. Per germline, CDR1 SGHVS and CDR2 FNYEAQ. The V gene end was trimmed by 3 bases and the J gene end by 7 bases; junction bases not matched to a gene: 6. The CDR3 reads CASSLGQGAAVGYTF. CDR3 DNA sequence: TGTGCCAGCAGCTTGGGACAGGGGGCAGCGGTTGGCTACACCTTC.

Written as DNA, the CDR3 is TGCAGTGCTAGGAATACAGGGAGTCAGCCCCAGCATTTT. Residues: CSARNTGSQPQHF. V usage is TRBV20-1 and J usage is TRBJ1-5, with a weak D call TRBD1 (6 bases). CDR1 is DFQATT, CDR2 SNEGSKA, per germline (reference sequence). The CDR3 runs 13 residues. V was clipped by 3 bases and J by 6 bases, with 12 bases between them.

Written as DNA, the CDR3 is TGTGCCAGCAGCGTAGGCCCTAGCGGTTACACAGATACGCAGTATTTT. Translated, it gives CASSVGPSGYTDTQYF. The chain is built from TRBV9 and TRBJ2-3; TRBD2 matches at 7 bases. The CDR3 extends over 16 amino acids. Trimming took 0 bases from V and 2 from J; bases not matched to a gene: 6. The germline V gene has CDR1 SGDLS and CDR2 YYNGEE.

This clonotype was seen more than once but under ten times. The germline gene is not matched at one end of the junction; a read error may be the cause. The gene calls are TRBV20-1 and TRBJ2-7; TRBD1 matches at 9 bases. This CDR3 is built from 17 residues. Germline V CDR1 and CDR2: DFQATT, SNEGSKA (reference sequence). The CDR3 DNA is TGCGGTGCTAGAGAGGGGCCGGTGGGACAGGGCTCCTACGAGCAGTACTTC. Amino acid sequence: CGAREGPVGQGSYEQYF.

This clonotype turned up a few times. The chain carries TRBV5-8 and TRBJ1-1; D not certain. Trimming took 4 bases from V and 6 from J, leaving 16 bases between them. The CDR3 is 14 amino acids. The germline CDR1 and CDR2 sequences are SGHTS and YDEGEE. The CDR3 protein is CASSITPVSPEAFF. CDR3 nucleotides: TGTGCCAGCAGCATAACCCCCGTCAGTCCTGAAGCTTTCTTT.

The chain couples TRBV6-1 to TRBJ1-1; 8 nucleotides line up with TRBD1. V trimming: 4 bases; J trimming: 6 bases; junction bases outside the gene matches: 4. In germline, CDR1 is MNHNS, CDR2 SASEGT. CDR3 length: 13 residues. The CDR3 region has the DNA TGTGCCAGCAGTGCAATACAGGGGGCTGAAGCTTTCTTT. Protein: CASSAIQGAEAFF.

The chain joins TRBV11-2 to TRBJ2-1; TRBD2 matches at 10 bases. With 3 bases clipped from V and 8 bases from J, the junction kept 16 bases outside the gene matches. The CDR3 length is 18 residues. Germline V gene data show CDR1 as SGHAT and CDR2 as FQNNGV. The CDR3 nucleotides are TGTGCCAGCAGCTTCGAAGACCTAACTAGCGGGGCATTGGATGAGCAGTTCTTC. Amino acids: CASSFEDLTSGALDEQFF. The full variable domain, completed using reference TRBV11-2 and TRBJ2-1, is EAGVAQSPRYKIIEKRQSVAFWCNPISGHATLYWYQQILGQGPKLLIQFQNNGVVDDSQLPKDRFSAERLKGVDSTLKIQPAKLEDSAVYLCASSFEDLTSGALDEQFFGPGTRLTVL.

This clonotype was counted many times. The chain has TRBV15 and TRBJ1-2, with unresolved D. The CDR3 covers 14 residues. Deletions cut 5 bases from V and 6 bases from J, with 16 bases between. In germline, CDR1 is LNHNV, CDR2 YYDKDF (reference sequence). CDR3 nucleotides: TGTGCCACCAGCGGGTGGACCCAGCGAGATGGCTACACCTTC. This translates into CATSGWTQRDGYTF.

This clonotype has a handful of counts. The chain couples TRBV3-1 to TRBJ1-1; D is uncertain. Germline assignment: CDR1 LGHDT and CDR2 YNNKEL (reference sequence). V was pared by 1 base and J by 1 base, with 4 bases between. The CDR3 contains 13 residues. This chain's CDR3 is CASSQGKNTEAFF. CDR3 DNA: TGTGCCAGCAGCCAAGGCAAGAACACTGAAGCTTTCTTT.

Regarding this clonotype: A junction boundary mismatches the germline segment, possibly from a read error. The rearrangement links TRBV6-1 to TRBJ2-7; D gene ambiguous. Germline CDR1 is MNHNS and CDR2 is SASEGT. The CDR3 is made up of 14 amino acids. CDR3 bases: TGTGCCAGCATGGGGAACGGATTGATAGGCGAGCATTACTTC. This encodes CASMGNGLIGEHYF.

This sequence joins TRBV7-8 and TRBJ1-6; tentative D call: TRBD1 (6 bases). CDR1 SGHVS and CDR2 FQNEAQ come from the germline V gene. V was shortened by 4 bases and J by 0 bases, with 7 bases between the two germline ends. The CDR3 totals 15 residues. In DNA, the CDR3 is TGTGCCAGCAGCTGGACAGACTCCTATAATTCACCCCTCCACTTT. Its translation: CASSWTDSYNSPLHF.

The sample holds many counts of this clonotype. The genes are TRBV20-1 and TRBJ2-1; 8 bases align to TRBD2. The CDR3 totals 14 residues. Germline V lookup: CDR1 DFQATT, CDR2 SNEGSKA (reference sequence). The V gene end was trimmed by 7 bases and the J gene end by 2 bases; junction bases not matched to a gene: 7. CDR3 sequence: CSGWSSGAYNEQFF. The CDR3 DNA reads TGCAGTGGGTGGAGTAGCGGGGCCTACAATGAGCAGTTCTTC.